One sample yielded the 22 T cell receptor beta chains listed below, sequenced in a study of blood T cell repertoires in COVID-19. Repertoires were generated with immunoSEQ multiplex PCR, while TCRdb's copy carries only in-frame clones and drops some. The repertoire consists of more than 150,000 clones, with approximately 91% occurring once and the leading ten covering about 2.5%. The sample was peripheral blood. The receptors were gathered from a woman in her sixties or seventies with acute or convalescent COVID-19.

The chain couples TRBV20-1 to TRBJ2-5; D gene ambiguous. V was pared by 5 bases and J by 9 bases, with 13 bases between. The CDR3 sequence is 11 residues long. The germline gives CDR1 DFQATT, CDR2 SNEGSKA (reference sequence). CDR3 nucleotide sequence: TGCAGTGCTGTTAGACTGAGTGCCCAGTACTTC. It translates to CSAVRLSAQYF.

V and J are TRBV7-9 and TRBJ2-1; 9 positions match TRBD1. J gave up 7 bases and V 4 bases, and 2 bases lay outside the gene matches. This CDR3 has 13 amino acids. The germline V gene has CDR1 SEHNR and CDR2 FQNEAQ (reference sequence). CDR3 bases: TGTGCCAGCAGCTCGGACAGGGGTAATGAGCAGTTCTTC. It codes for CASSSDRGNEQFF.

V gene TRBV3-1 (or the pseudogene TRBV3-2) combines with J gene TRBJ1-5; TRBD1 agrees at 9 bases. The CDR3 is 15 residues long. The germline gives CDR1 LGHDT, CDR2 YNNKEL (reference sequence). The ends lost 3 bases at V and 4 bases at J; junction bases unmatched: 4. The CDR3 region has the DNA TGTGCCAGCAGCCAGACAGGGGGGGCTAATCAGCCCCAGCATTTT. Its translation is CASSQTGGANQPQHF.

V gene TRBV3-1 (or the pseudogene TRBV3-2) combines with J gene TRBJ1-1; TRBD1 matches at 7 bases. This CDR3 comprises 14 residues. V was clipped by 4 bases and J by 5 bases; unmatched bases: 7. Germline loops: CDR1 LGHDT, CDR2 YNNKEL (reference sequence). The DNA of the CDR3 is TGTGCCAGCAGCCCTCGACAGGGCGGGACTGAAGCTTTCTTT. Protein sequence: CASSPRQGGTEAFF.

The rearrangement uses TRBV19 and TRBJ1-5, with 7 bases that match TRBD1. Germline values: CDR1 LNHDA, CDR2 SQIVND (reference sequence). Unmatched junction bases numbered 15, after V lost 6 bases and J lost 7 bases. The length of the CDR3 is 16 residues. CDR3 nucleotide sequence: TGTGCCAGTAGCCCTGGAGATAAGGGGGCCGGACAGCCCCAGCATTTT. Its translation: CASSPGDKGAGQPQHF.

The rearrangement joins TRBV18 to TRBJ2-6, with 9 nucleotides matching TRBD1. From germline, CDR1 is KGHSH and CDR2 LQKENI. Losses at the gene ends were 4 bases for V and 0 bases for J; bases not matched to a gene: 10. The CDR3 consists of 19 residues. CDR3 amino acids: CASSLTTGQGSSGANVLTF. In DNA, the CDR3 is TGTGCCAGCTCACTTACGACGGGACAGGGAAGCTCTGGGGCCAACGTCCTGACTTTC.

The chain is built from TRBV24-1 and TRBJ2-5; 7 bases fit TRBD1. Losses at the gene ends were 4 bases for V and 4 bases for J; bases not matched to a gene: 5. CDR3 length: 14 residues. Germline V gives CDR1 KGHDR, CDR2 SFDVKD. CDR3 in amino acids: CATSDYDRAETQYF. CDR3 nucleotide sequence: TGTGCCACCAGTGACTATGACAGGGCAGAGACCCAGTACTTC.

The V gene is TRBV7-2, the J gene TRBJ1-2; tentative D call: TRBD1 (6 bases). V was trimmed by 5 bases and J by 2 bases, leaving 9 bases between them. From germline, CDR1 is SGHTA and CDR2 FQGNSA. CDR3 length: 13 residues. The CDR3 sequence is CASSPTGNYGYTF. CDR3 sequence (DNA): TGTGCCAGCAGCCCCACAGGGAACTATGGCTACACCTTC.

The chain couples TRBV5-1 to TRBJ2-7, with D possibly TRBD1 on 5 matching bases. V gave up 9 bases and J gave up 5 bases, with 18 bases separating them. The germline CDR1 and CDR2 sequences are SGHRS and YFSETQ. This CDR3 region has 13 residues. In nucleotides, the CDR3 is TGCGCCACCCACCGGCCAGGGCACCACGAGCAGTACGTC. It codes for CATHRPGHHEQYV.

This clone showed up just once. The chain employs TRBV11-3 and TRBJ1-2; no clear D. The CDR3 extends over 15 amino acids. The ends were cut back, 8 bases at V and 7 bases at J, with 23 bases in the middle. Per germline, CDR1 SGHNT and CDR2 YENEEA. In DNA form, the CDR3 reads TGTGCCAGCTTTCGACCGGCGGGCCCCGTGAGTGGCTACACCTTC. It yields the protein CASFRPAGPVSGYTF. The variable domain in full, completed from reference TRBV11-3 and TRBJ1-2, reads EAGVVQSPRYKIIEKKQPVAFWCNPISGHNTLYWYLQNLGQGPELLIRYENEEAVDDSQLPKDRFSAERLKGVDSTLKIQPAELGDSAVYLCASFRPAGPVSGYTFGSGTRLTVV.

This chain's CDR3 is CASSQVGQEGNYGYTF. Here the CDR3 DNA reads TGCGCCAGCAGCCAAGTCGGGCAGGAGGGTAATTATGGCTACACCTTC. This sequence joins TRBV4-1 and TRBJ1-2; D gene unclear. V was shortened by 1 base and J by 5 bases, with 17 bases between the two germline ends. Per germline, CDR1 MGHRA and CDR2 YSYEKL. The CDR3 extends over 16 amino acids.

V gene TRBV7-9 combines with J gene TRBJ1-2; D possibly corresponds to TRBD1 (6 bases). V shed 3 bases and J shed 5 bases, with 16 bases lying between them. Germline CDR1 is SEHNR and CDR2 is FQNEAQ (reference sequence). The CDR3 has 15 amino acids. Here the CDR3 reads CASSFPRGGAYGYTF. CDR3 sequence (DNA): TGTGCCAGCAGCTTTCCCCGCGGGGGCGCTTATGGCTACACCTTC.

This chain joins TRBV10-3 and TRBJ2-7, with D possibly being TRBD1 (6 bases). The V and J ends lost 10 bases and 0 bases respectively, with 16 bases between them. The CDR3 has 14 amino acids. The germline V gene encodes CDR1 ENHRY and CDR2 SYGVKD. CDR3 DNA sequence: TGTGCCAGTACGAACCGGGACATCTCCTACGAGCAGTACTTC. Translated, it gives CASTNRDISYEQYF.

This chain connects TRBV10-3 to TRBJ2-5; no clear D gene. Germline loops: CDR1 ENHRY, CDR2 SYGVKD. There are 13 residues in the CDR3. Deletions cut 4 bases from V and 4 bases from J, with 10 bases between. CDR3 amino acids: CAISARASETQYF. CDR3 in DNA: TGTGCCATCAGTGCGAGAGCGTCAGAGACCCAGTACTTC.

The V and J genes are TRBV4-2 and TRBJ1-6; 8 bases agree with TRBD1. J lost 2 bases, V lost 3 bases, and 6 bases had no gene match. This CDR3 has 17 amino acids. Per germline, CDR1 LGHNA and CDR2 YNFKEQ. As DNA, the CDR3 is TGTGCCAGCAGCCACCAACAGGGGGTACCCTATAATTCACCCCTCCACTTT. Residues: CASSHQQGVPYNSPLHF.

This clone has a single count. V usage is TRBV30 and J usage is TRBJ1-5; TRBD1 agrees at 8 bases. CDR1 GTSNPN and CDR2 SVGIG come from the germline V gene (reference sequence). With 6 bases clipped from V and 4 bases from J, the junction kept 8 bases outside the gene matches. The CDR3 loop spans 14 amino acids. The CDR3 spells CACHPRGPNQPQHF. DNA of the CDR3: TGTGCCTGCCATCCCAGGGGGCCGAATCAGCCCCAGCATTTT.

The CDR3 spells CASSLGAGNSPTPLHF. The CDR3 nucleotides read TGCGCCAGCAGCTTGGGGGCCGGGAATTCACCCACACCCCTCCACTTT. The V and J genes are TRBV5-1 and TRBJ1-6; the D is unclear. Germline assignment: CDR1 SGHRS and CDR2 YFSETQ. CDR3 size: 16 residues. The ends were cut back, 0 bases at V and 11 bases at J, with 18 bases in the middle.

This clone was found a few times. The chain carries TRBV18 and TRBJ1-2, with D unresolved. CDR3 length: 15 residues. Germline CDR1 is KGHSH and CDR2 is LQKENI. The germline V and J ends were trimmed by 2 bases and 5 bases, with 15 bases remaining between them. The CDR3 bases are TGTGCCAGCTCACCAAGCCCAGGATCGAAGTATGGCTACACCTTC. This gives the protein CASSPSPGSKYGYTF.

DNA for the CDR3: TGTGCCAGCAGCTTGTGGGACAGGGGTTCACCCCTCCACTTT. It codes for CASSLWDRGSPLHF. This chain uses TRBV5-4 with TRBJ1-6; 10 nucleotides line up with TRBD1. The germline V gene encodes CDR1 SGHNT and CDR2 YYREEE (reference sequence). V was clipped by 1 base and J by 9 bases; unmatched bases: 1. The CDR3 has 14 residues.

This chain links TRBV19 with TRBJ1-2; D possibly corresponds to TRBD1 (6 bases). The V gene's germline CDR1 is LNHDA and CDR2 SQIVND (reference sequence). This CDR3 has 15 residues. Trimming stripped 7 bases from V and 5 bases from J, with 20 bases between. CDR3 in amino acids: CASTIRTEMGYGYTF. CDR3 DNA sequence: TGTGCCAGTACCATCCGGACAGAGATGGGATATGGCTACACCTTC.

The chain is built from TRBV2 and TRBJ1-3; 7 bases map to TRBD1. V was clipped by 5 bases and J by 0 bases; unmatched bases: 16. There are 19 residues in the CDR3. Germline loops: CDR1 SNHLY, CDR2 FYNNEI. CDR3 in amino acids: CASSRTGTAFSSSGNTIYF. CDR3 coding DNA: TGTGCCAGCAGTCGAACCGGGACAGCCTTTTCGAGCTCTGGAAACACCATATATTTT. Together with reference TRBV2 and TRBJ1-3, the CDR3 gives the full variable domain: EPEVTQTPSHQVTQMGQEVILRCVPISNHLYFYWYRQILGQKVEFLVSFYNNEISEKSEIFDDQFSVERPDGSNFTLKIRSTKLEDSAMYFCASSRTGTAFSSSGNTIYFGEGSWLTVV.

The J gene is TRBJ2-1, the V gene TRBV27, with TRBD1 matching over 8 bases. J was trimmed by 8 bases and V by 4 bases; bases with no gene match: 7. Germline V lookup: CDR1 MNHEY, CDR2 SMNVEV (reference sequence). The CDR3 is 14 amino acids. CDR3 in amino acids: CASSYFRGHDEQFF. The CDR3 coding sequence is TGTGCCAGCAGTTATTTCAGGGGGCACGATGAGCAGTTCTTC.